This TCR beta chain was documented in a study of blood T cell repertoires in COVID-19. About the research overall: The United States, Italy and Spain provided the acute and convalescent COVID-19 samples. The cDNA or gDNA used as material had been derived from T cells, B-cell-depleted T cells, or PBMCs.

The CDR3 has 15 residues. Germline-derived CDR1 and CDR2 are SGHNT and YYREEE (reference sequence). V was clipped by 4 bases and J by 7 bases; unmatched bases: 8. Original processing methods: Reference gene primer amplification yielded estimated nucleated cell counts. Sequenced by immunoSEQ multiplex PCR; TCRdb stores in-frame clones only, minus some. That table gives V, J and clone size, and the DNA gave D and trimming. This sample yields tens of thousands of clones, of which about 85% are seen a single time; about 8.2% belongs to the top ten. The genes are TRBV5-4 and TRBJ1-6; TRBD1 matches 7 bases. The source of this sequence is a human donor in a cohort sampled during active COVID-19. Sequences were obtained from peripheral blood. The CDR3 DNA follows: TGTGCCAGCAGCCTCCAGGACAGGCCCAATTCACCCCTCCACTTT. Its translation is CASSLQDRPNSPLHF. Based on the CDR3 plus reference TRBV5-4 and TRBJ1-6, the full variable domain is ETGVTQSPTHLIKTRGQQVTLRCSSQSGHNTVSWYQQALGQGPQFIFQYYREEENGRGNFPPRFSGLQFPNYSSELNVNALELDDSALYLCASSLQDRPNSPLHFGNGTRLTVT.